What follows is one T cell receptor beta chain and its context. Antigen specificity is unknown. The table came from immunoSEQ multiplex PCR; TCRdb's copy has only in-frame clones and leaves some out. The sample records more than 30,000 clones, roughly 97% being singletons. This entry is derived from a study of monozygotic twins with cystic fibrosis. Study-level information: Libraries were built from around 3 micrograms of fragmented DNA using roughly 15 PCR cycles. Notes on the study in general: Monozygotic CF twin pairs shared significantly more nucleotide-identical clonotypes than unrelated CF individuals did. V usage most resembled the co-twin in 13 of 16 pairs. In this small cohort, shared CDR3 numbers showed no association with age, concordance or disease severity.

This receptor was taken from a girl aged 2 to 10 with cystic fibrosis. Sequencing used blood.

As DNA, the CDR3 is TGTGCCAGTAGTTTTGGGAGGAGAACAGATACGCAGTATTTT. Translating gives CASSFGRRTDTQYF. The chain is built from TRBV19 and TRBJ2-3, with D perhaps matching TRBD2 (6 bases). The V gene's germline CDR1 is LNHDA and CDR2 SQIVND (reference sequence). The length of the CDR3 is 14 residues. The V end was cut by 5 bases, the J end by 3 bases, with 12 bases between.